The subject of this entry is one TCR beta chain. Its antigen is not known. Focal radiation plus CTLA-4 blockade with ipilimumab was given to patients with chemo-refractory metastatic non-small-cell lung cancer. The data are from a study of radiotherapy plus CTLA-4 blockade in lung cancer. Study information: Across the patients, objective responses occurred in approximately 20%, and disease control in about 29%.

Broader study findings: Expansion in blood of tumor-derived TCR clones was seen after radiotherapy plus ipilimumab. Increased serum interferon-beta after radiation also reportedly predicted response strongly.

The CDR3 extends over 13 amino acids. The V and J ends lost 8 bases and 2 bases respectively, with 12 bases between them. CDR1 is LNHNV, CDR2 YYDKDF, per germline (reference sequence). TCRdb's table, derived via immunoSEQ multiplex PCR, lists solely in-frame clones and lacks some. The repertoire holds approximately 77,000 clones, with 78% as singletons. The genes are TRBV15 and TRBJ1-1, with D possibly matching TRBD1 (5 bases). This TCR came from a human donor with non-small cell lung cancer whose response to radiotherapy plus ipilimumab could not be evaluated. Some clones in this sample may be carry-over from other donors' samples. This material consisted of peripheral blood, taken from a patient treated with radiotherapy plus ipilimumab. In DNA, the CDR3 is TGTGCCACCGCACGGGGGATTAACACTGAAGCTTTCTTT. Its protein is CATARGINTEAFF.